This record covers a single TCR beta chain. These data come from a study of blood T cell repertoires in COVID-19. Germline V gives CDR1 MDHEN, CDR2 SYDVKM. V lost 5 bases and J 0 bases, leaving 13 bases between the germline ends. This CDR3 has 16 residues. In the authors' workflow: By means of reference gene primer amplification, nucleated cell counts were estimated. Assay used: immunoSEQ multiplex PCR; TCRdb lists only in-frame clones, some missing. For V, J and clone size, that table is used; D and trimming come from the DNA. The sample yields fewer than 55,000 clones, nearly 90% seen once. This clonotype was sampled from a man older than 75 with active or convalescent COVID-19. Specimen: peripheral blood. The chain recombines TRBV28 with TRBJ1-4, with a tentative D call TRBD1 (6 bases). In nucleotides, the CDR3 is TGTGCCAGCAGTCTCCTGGGGGCCCCAACTAATGAAAAACTGTTTTTT. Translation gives CASSLLGAPTNEKLFF.